The 11 T cell receptor beta chains reported below all come from one sample, sequenced in a study of molecular identifiers for immune sequencing clone quantification. TCRdb redid the calling of the PCR reads with MiXCR, one entry per CDR3 protein. This table has approximately 590,000 distinct CDR3 sequences, approximately 24% appearing once. The sequenced material came from naive CD8+ T cells from blood, with Jurkat cell RNA spiked in. Stated subset: FACS-sorted CD8+CD4-CCR7+CD45RA+ naive T cells. The receptors shown here come from a human donor in good health. Some libraries in this study had Jurkat cell RNA spiked in.

The J gene is TRBJ2-7, the V gene TRBV4-2; no firm D call. The CDR3 contains 15 residues. Germline CDR1 reads LGHNA; CDR2 reads YNFKEQ. V was cut by 0 bases and J by 6 bases, with 15 bases left in between. CDR3 coding DNA: TGTGCCAGCAGCCAAGAAGTACGTGGGGTTCCCGAGCAGTACTTC. Its translation is CASSQEVRGVPEQYF.

The sample holds a few counts of this clonotype. V usage is TRBV4-1 and J usage is TRBJ1-5; possibly TRBD1 for D (6 bases). Germline-derived CDR1 and CDR2 are MGHRA and YSYEKL. V was trimmed by 1 base and J by 6 bases, leaving 19 bases between them. The CDR3 sequence is 17 residues long. CDR3 DNA sequence: TGCGCCAGCAGCCAAGCTCTTCACAGGGAAATGGGTCAGCCCCAGCATTTT. Translated, it gives CASSQALHREMGQPQHF.

This clonotype was seen more than once but under ten times. The V and J genes are TRBV7-9 and TRBJ2-1; 13 nucleotides align to TRBD2. V was clipped by 4 bases and J by 2 bases; unmatched bases: 5. The CDR3 runs to 17 residues. Germline V gene sequence: CDR1 SEHNR, CDR2 FQNEAQ (reference sequence). DNA for the CDR3: TGTGCCAGCAGCTCTACTAGCGGGAGGGCCCCCTACAATGAGCAGTTCTTC. Translation gives CASSSTSGRAPYNEQFF.

This clonotype was seen a handful of times. The CDR3 sequence is CASSDGTGVNQPQHF. CDR3 bases: TGTGCCAGCAGTGACGGGACAGGGGTAAATCAGCCCCAGCATTTT. This rearrangement joins TRBV6-2 or TRBV6-3 to TRBJ1-5, with TRBD1 matching 10 bases. CDR1 MNHEY and CDR2 SVGEGT come from the germline V gene. The CDR3 spans 15 residues. V was clipped by 5 bases and J by 4 bases; unmatched bases: 5.

The V call is TRBV11-2, the J call TRBJ2-7, with a weak D call TRBD1 (6 bases). The germline CDR1 and CDR2 sequences are SGHAT and FQNNGV. The V end was cut by 4 bases, the J end by 5 bases, with 18 bases between. This CDR3 spans 15 amino acids. The CDR3 here is CASSYARTGFHEQYV. CDR3 sequence (DNA): TGTGCCAGCAGCTATGCTCGTACAGGGTTCCACGAGCAGTACGTC.

A few counts support this clonotype. V and J are TRBV20-1 and TRBJ1-1; D is uncertain. Germline values: CDR1 DFQATT, CDR2 SNEGSKA (reference sequence). This CDR3 is 14 amino acids long. Trimming removed 1 base at V and 4 bases at J, with 13 bases between. CDR3 DNA sequence: TGCAGTGCTAGAGTTCTGGGAATAGGCACTGAAGCTTTCTTT. Its translation: CSARVLGIGTEAFF.

This clonotype was counted ten times or more. The CDR3 loop reads CSAHGWDSGTDTQYF. The DNA for the CDR3 is TGCAGTGCTCATGGCTGGGACTCTGGCACAGATACGCAGTATTTT. The chain uses TRBV20-1 and TRBJ2-3; a weak D match, TRBD2 (6 bases). CDR3 length equals 15 residues. The germline CDR1 and CDR2 sequences are DFQATT and SNEGSKA (reference sequence). V lost 5 bases to trimming and J lost 1 base, with 16 bases between them.

The chain uses TRBV2 and TRBJ2-1; 10 nucleotides line up with TRBD1. Trimming removed 5 bases from V and 7 bases from J; junction bases left unmatched: 8. CDR1 and CDR2 from the germline V gene are SNHLY and FYNNEI. The length of the CDR3 is 15 residues. The CDR3 DNA reads TGTGCCAGCAGTACATCGGGACAGGGGATAAATGAGCAGTTCTTC. Amino acids: CASSTSGQGINEQFF. Full variable domain (outside the CDR3, taken from reference TRBV2 and TRBJ2-1): EPEVTQTPSHQVTQMGQEVILRCVPISNHLYFYWYRQILGQKVEFLVSFYNNEISEKSEIFDDQFSVERPDGSNFTLKIRSTKLEDSAMYFCASSTSGQGINEQFFGPGTRLTVL.

In this sample, this clonotype turned up many times. This rearrangement joins TRBV20-1 to TRBJ1-1; D might be TRBD1 (5 bases). V was clipped by 0 bases and J by 1 base, with 21 bases between them. The CDR3 extends over 18 amino acids. Germline V gene lookup returns CDR1 DFQATT and CDR2 SNEGSKA (reference sequence). CDR3 bases: TGCAGTGCTAGAGATGACCCCCTAGGGGTAGGGGAGAACACTGAAGCTTTCTTT. It specifies CSARDDPLGVGENTEAFF.

There are a few counts of this clonotype. This chain links TRBV10-3 with TRBJ1-6; 8 bases map to TRBD1. The J segment lost 7 bases and the V segment lost 2 bases, leaving 1 base of the junction unmatched. CDR1 is ENHRY and CDR2 is SYGVKD in the germline V gene. The CDR3 loop spans 14 amino acids. DNA of the CDR3: TGTGCCATCAGTGAGACAGGGGGAAATTCACCCCTCCACTTT. It encodes CAISETGGNSPLHF.

This clonotype was seen a few times. The chain carries TRBV7-9 and TRBJ2-5, with D tentatively TRBD1 or TRBD2 (5 bases each). Germline V gives CDR1 SEHNR, CDR2 FQNEAQ (reference sequence). The CDR3 has 14 residues. V lost 1 base and J 5 bases, leaving 11 bases between the germline ends. The CDR3 spells CASSLGGEGETQYF. CDR3 nucleotides: TGTGCCAGCAGCTTAGGAGGGGAAGGGGAGACCCAGTACTTC.